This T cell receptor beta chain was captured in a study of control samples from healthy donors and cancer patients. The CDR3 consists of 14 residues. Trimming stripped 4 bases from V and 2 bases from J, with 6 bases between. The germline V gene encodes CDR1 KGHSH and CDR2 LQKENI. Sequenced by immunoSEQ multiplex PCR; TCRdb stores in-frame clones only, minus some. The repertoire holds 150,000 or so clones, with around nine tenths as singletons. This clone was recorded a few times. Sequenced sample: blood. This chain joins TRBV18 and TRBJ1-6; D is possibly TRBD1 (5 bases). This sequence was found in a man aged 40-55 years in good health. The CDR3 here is CASSRQPYNSPLHF. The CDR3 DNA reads TGTGCCAGCTCACGACAGCCCTATAATTCACCCCTCCACTTT.